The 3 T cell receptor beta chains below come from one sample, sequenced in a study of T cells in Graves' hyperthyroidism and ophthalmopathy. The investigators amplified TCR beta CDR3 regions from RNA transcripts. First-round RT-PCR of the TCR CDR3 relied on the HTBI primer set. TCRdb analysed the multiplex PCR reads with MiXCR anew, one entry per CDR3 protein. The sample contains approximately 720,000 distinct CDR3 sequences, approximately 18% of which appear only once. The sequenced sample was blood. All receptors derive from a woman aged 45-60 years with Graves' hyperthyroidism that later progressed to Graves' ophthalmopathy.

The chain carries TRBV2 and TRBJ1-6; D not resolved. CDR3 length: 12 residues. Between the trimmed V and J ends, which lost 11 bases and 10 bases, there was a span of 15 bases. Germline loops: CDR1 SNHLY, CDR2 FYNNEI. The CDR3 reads CASRAVGSPLHF. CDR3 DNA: TGTGCCTCGCGGGCAGTGGGATCACCCCTCCACTTT.

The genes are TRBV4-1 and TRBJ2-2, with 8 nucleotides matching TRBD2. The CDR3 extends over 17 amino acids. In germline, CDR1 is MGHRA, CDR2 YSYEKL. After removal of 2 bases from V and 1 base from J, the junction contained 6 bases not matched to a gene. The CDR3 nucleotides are TGCGCCAGCAGCCAAAGGCAGCGGGGGCGGAACACCGGGGAGCTGTTTTTT. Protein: CASSQRQRGRNTGELFF.

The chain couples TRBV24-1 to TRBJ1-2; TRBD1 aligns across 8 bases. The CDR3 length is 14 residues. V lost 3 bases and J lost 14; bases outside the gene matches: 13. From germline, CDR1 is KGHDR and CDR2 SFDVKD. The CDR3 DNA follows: TGTGCCACCAGTGATCCCCCCGACGACAGGGGCCAGACCTTC. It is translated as CATSDPPDDRGQTF.